This TCR beta chain was retrieved from a study of cytomegalovirus exposure and HLA in healthy donors (dated by TCRdb to about 2017). With regard to the full study: The 650 to 800 repertoires of the first cohort and the 95 to 150 validation repertoires were produced on the same platform, according to a later analysis. The aim of the study was to test whether cataloging public T cell receptors could identify signatures of past pathogen exposure. A separate validation cohort of approximately 130 different subjects was used in addition to the roughly 720-subject first cohort. High-throughput TCR immunosequencing, statistical association of individual TCRs with disease status, and machine learning were combined to predict cytomegalovirus infection status.

Paper-wide results and their limitations: The classifier was reported to diagnose cytomegalovirus status with high specificity and sensitivity in both the original cohort and the validation cohort. Across donors, most TCR sequences were observed very rarely, whereas some public TCRs were present in many individuals. According to the authors, the approach could potentially be generalized to other disease states and immunological phenotypes. The validation cohort had no HLA typing available for a later analysis, so co-occurrence within that cohort was assessed over all 130 or so repertoires. A few of the identified cytomegalovirus-associated TCR beta chains were confirmed in vitro to be specific for cytomegalovirus antigens. In the study, some 160 TCR beta chains were listed as associated with cytomegalovirus. In a later analysis, TCRs clustered in the first cohort were found to also tend to co-occur in the approximately 110 validation repertoires, with 94% of cluster scores above 0.

Separate from the approximately 670-subject first cohort, the validation cohort of around 130 subjects was the group to which the donors belonged. Library prep was done by the immunoSEQ multiplex PCR assay. In the authors' own workflow: To diagnose cytomegalovirus status from the catalog of TCR beta chain sequences, a statistical classification framework was built. Sourced from immuneACCESS, this table was stored by TCRdb with only in-frame sequences that have V and J called. A share of the clones is absent; for the studies checked, an unresolved V gene accounts for under half, and the remainder has no known explanation. The V and J calls and clone size are taken from that table; D and trimming were inferred from the DNA. The sample table shows around 74,000 clones, and just under 85% are seen once. The top ten clones comprise 3% of the sample. As for this clone: What this receptor recognizes is not known. Base qualities are missing; no much larger clone stands one base away.

The CDR3, cysteine through phenylalanine, is 16 amino acids long. Kept here is only the CDR3 DNA, which spans 48 bases and is read in frame from base 1. V and J are truncated by 1 base and 0 bases respectively, leaving an intervening sequence of 10 bases. CDR1 and CDR2 are read off the germline V gene as MGHRA and YSYEKL. The chain employs TRBV4-1 and TRBJ1-5, with the D gene call left open. The sequencing input was PBMCs. The receptor's source is a man younger than 45 in good health and CMV-seronegative. The CDR3 region reads CASSQGHLYSNQPQHF. The nucleotide sequence reads as follows: TGCGCCAGCAGCCAAGGACACTTATATAGCAATCAGCCCCAGCATTTT.